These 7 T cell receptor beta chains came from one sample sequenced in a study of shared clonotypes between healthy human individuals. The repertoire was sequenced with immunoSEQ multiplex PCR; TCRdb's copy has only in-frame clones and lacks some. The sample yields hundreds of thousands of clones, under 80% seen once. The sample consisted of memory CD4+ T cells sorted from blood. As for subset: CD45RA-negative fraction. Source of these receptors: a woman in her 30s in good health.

The CDR3 reads CASSVQANYGYTF. Here the CDR3 DNA reads TGTGCCAGCAGTGTACAGGCTAACTATGGCTACACCTTC. The chain couples TRBV28 to TRBJ1-2; D perhaps matches TRBD1 (5 bases). V was trimmed by 5 bases and J by 0 bases, leaving 7 bases between them. The CDR3 loop spans 13 amino acids. Germline CDR1 and CDR2: MDHEN and SYDVKM.

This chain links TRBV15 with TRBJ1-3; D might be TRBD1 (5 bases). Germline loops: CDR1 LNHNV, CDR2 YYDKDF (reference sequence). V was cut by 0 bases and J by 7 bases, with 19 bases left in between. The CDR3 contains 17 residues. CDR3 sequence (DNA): TGTGCCACCAGCAGAGATTTCCGGGCAGGGAAGGGGAACACCATATATTTT. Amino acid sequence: CATSRDFRAGKGNTIYF.

CDR3: CASTRRTSGGYNEQFF. The CDR3 coding sequence is TGTGCCAGTACCCGCCGGACTAGCGGGGGCTACAATGAGCAGTTCTTC. The chain combines TRBV19 with TRBJ2-1; TRBD2 agrees at 13 bases. The V gene's germline CDR1 is LNHDA and CDR2 SQIVND (reference sequence). This CDR3 contains 16 residues. Trimming removed 7 bases from V and 3 bases from J; junction bases left unmatched: 6.

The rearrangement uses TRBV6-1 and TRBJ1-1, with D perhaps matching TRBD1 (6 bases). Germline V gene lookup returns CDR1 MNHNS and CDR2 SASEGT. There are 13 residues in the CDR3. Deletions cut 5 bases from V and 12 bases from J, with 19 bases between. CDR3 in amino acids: CASSRSKLGTTFF. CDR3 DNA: TGTGCCAGCAGTCGCAGTAAACTGGGGACAACTTTCTTT.

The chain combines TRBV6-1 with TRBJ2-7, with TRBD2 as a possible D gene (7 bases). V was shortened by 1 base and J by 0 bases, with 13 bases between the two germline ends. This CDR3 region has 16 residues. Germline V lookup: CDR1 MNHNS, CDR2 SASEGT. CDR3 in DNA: TGTGCCAGCAGTGAAGTGGGGGGGCTTAGCTCCTACGAGCAGTACTTC. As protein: CASSEVGGLSSYEQYF.

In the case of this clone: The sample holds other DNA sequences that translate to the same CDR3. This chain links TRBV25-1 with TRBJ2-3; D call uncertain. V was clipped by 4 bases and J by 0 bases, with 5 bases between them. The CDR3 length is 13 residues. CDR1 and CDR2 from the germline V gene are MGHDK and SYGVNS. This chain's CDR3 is CASSGTSTDTQYF. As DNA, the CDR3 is TGTGCCAGCAGTGGAACTAGCACAGATACGCAGTATTTT.

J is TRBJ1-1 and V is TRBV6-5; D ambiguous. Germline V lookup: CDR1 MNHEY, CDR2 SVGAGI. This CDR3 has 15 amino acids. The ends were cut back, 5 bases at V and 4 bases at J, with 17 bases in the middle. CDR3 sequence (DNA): TGTGCCAGCAGTCCAGACACCAGTCGGAGCACTGAAGCTTTCTTT. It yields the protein CASSPDTSRSTEAFF.